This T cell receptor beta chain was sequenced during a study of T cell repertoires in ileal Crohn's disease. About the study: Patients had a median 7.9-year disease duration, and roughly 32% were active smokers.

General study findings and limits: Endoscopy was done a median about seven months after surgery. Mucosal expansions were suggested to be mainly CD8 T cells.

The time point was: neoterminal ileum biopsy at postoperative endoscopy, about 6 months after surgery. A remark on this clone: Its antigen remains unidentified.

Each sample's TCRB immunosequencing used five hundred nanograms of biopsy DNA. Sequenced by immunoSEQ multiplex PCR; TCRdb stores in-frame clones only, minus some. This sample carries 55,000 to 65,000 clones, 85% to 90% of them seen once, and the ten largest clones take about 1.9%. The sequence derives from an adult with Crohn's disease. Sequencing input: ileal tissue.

In nucleotides, the CDR3 is TGTGCCAGCAGCTATACCGGGACAGGTTTAACCGGGGAGCTGTTTTTT. This translates into CASSYTGTGLTGELFF. The V and J genes are TRBV7-9 and TRBJ2-2; 8 bases match TRBD1. Germline V gene sequence: CDR1 SEHNR, CDR2 FQNEAQ (reference sequence). V was clipped by 4 bases and J by 5 bases; unmatched bases: 9. CDR3 size: 16 residues.